This T cell receptor beta chain was identified during a study of blood T cells in healthy people across ages (dated by TCRdb to 2014 to 2015). With regard to the full study: Template switching captured roughly one uniquely barcoded TCR beta cDNA molecule per two T cells in model experiments. The donors were divided into four age groups: young (average around 16 years), middle-aged (about 39), aged (about 60) and long-lived (about 80). For two donors (one aged 18 to 29 and one aged 80 or older), the study analyzed two additional independent replicas of 1 million unique cDNA reads from the same blood draw. To avoid experimental bias, donors of different ages were randomly spread across the sequencing lanes. Age-related changes in TCR beta repertoire diversity were measured in the study by deep sequencing normalized with unique cDNA molecular identifiers.

The roughly 37 donors, aged roughly 6 to 90 years, were systemically healthy Caucasian individuals from Russia. Each donor gave around 9 milliliters of peripheral blood, collected into EDTA-treated Vacutainer tubes. Ficoll-Paque density-gradient centrifugation was used to isolate PBMCs, with at least 7 million obtained per sample. Trizol reagent was used to extract total RNA from the PBMCs, yielding at least 6 micrograms per sample. The percentages of naive CD45RAhigh/CD27high T cells were determined by flow cytometry on a PBMC aliquot from every donor. Points the paper makes about the study in general: Compared with the aged group, the long-lived group had more naive CD4+ T cells, fewer expanded clones and increased TCR diversity, a pattern suggesting age selection. Since profiling was done on bulk unsorted PBMCs, naive and antigen-experienced compartments could not be conclusively compared. As age increased, observed TCR beta diversity per million T cells dropped in a roughly linear way, and a significant reduction was already evident by age 40. There was a strong correlation between observed TCR beta diversity and the percentage of naive T cells measured by flow cytometry. Because the CMV infection status of the donors was unknown, age-related changes in expanded clonotypes may potentially have been confounded. Estimates of total diversity based on one million sequenced T cells were considered lower bounds and underestimates.

The library was generated by 5' RACE. The data were produced on an Illumina HiSeq 2500. A second roughly 7 to 11 cycle PCR used a sample-barcoded 5' primer and a J-beta primer mix. Each TCR beta cDNA molecule received a unique molecular identifier from a template-switch 5' adaptor carrying 12 random nucleotides. Each sample yielded at least 3 million CDR3-containing paired-end reads. All of the RNA was converted into first-strand cDNA using the Mint cDNA synthesis kit, with a TRBC-specific oligonucleotide serving as the primer. Following uracil-DNA glycosylase treatment, a first 18-cycle PCR with universal primers M1SS and BC2_uni_R was performed on all cDNA. From the authors' description of their analysis: Normalization of each sample was performed by random selection of 1 million high-quality reads, each carrying a distinct molecular identifier. Reads sharing molecular identifiers were discarded rather than binned into consensus sequences. MiTCR, run with a Q25 quality threshold and the strictest error-elimination algorithm, handled CDR3 identification, clonotype clustering and error correction. A nonparametric unseen species model with Euler transformation was used to estimate lower-bound total TCR beta diversity. TCRdb took the public reads, trimmed them with fastp at Q25, ran MiXCR for clone calling and kept in-frame beta chains. Rows with one shared CDR3 protein collapse into an entry with the most common genes and DNA. The V and J calls follow TCRdb's processing rather than the paper's. Within this sample are around 1.7 million distinct CDR3 sequences, with roughly 27% of them counted one time only. The top ten constitute 7.7% of the sample.

The junction carries 14 bases between V and J, which are trimmed by 6 bases and 4 bases respectively. Sequences SGHNT (CDR1) and YYREEE (CDR2) are obtained from the germline V gene (reference sequence). Inclusive of the bounding cysteine and phenylalanine, the CDR3 is 15 residues long. CDR3 DNA is the only sequence kept; it has 45 bases, read in frame from the first base. A few counts support this clonotype. No cognate antigen has been identified for it. Base qualities are not recorded, but no much larger clone differs from it by a single base. This TCR was recovered from a woman in her 30s in good health. The sample consisted of blood. The chain links TRBV5-4 with TRBJ2-6; the D gene cannot be named for sure. The nucleotide sequence reads as follows: TGTGCCAGCAACCGACTCGAAGCCGGGGCCAACGTCCTGACTTTC. Its protein is CASNRLEAGANVLTF.